This T cell receptor beta chain was captured in a study of shared clonotypes between healthy human individuals. On this clone: What it binds is not known.

Whole-study findings and limits: An anticipated effect of sequencing depth on clonotype sharing among donors was recognized.

Replicate PCRs run on sorted subsets employed roughly 190 ng DNA, 30,000 to 35,000 T cell genomes. This table comes from immunoSEQ multiplex PCR, and its TCRdb copy is limited to in-frame clones, with some not included. The sample holds about 2.4 million clones, roughly 93% seen once. Germline CDR1 reads SGHVS; CDR2 reads FNYEAQ. V dropped 5 bases and J dropped 2 bases, with 13 bases sitting between them. The CDR3 has 14 amino acids. This chain connects TRBV7-6 to TRBJ2-7; TRBD1 is a possible D gene (6 bases). Sequences were obtained from naive CD4+ T cells from PBMCs. Documented subset: CD45RA+ positively selected. The clonotype comes from a man aged 18 to 29 in good health. Some clones in this sample may be carry-over from other donors' samples. CDR3 nucleotides: TGTGCCAGCAGCCGTCAGGGGCCTACCTACGAGCAGTACTTC. Translation: CASSRQGPTYEQYF.